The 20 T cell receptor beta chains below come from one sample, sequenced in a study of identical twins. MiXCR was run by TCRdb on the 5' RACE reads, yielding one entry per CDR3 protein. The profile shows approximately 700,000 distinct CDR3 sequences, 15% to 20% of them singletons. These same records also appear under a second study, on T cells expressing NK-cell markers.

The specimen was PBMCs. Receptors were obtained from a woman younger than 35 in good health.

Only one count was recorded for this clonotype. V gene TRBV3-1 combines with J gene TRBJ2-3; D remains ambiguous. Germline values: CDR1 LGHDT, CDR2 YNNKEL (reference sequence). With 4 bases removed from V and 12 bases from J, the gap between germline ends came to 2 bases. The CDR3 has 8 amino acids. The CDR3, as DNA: TGTGCCAGCAGCCTCCAGTATTTT. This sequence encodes CASSLQYF.

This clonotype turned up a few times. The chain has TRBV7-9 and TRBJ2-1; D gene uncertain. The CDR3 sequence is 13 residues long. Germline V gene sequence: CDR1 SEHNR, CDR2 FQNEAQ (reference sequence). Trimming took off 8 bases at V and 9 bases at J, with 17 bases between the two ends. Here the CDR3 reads CASGPPAGIEQFF. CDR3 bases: TGTGCCAGCGGACCCCCAGCTGGGATTGAGCAGTTCTTC.

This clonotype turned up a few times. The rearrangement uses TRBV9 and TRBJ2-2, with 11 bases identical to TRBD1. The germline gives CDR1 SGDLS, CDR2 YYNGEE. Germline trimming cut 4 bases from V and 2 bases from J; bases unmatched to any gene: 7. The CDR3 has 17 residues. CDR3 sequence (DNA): TGTGCCAGCAGCACGCCCGGGACAGGGGGAAACACCGGGGAGCTGTTTTTT. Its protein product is CASSTPGTGGNTGELFF.

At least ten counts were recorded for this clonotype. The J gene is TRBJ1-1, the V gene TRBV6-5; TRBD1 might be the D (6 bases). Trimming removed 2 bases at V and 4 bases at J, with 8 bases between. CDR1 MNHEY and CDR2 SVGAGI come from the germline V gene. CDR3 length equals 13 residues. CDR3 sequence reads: CASSYGRGTEAFF. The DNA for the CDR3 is TGTGCCAGCAGTTACGGCAGGGGCACTGAAGCTTTCTTT.

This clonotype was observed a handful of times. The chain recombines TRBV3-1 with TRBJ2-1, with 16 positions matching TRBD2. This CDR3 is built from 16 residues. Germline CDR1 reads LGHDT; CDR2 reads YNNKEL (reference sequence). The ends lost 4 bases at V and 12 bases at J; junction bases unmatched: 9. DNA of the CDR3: TGTGCCAGCAGCCCACCCGGGACTAGCGGGGGGGCCAGGCAGTTCTTC. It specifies CASSPPGTSGGARQFF.

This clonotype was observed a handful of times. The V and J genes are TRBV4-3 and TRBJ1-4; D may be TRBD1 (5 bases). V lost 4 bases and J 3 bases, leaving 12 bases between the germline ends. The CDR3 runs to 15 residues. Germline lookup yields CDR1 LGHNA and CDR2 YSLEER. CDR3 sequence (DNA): TGCGCCAGCAGCCGCACGTGGGGGGCTAATGAAAAACTGTTTTTT. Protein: CASSRTWGANEKLFF.

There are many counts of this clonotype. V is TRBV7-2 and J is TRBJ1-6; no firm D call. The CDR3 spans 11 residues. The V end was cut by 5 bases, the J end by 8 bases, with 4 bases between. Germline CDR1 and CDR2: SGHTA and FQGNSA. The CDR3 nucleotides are TGTGCCAGCAGCCGCGATTCACCCCTCCACTTT. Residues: CASSRDSPLHF.

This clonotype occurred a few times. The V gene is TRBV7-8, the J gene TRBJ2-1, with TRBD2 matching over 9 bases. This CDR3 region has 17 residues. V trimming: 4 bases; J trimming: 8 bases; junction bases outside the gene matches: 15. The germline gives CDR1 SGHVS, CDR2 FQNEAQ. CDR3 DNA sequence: TGTGCCAGCAGCTCCCGCCGGGATAGCGGGAGTATCCATGAGCAGTTCTTC. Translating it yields CASSSRRDSGSIHEQFF.

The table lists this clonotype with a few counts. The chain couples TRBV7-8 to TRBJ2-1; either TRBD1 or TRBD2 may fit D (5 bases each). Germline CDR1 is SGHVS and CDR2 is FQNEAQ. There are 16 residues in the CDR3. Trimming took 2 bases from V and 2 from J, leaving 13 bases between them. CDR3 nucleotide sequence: TGTGCCAGCAGCTTATTCGGGGCTTCGGCCTACAATGAGCAGTTCTTC. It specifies CASSLFGASAYNEQFF.

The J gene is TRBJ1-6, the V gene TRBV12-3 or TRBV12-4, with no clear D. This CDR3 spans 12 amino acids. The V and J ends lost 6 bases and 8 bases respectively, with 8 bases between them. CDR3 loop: CASSPIYSPLHF. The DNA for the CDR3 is TGTGCCAGCAGCCCCATTTATTCACCCCTCCACTTT.

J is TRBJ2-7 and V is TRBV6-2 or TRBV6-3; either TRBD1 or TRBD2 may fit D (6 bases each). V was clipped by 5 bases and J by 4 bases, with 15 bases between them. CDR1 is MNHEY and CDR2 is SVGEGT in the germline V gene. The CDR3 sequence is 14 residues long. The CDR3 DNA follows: TGTGCCAGCAGTGCTCCAGGAGGGGGTTACGAGCAGTACTTC. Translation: CASSAPGGGYEQYF.

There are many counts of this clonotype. The CDR3 nucleotides are TGCGCCAGCAGCTTGCTAACTAGCCGACGCAATGAGCAGTTCTTC. This sequence encodes CASSLLTSRRNEQFF. This chain joins TRBV5-1 and TRBJ2-1; a weak D match, TRBD2 (6 bases). The germline V and J ends were trimmed by 1 base and 6 bases, with 14 bases remaining between them. This CDR3 is built from 15 residues. The germline CDR1 and CDR2 sequences are SGHRS and YFSETQ.

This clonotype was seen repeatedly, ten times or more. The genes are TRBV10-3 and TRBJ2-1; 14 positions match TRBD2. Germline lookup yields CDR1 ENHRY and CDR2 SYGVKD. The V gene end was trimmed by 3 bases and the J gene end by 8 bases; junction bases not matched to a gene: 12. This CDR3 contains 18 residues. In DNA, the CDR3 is TGTGCCATCAGTGATCCATCCGGCGGGACTAGCGGGAGTTATGAGCAGTTCTTC. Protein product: CAISDPSGGTSGSYEQFF.

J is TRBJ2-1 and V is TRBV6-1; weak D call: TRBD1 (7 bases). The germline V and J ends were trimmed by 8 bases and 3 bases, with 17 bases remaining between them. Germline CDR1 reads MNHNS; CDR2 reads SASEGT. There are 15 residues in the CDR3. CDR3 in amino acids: CASGRGEPIYNEQFF. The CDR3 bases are TGTGCCAGCGGCAGGGGGGAGCCCATCTACAATGAGCAGTTCTTC.

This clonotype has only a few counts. The CDR3: CASSRQDPSYQETQYF. DNA for the CDR3: TGTGCCAGCAGCCGACAGGACCCGTCCTACCAAGAGACCCAGTACTTC. This chain connects TRBV6-1 to TRBJ2-5; TRBD1 might be the D (6 bases). V dropped 6 bases and J dropped 0 bases, with 17 bases sitting between them. This CDR3 is 16 amino acids long. The germline V gene encodes CDR1 MNHNS and CDR2 SASEGT.

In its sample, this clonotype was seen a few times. CDR3 sequence (DNA): TGTGCCAGCAGCTGGAGGACAGGGGAAGATACGCAGTATTTT. Its protein product is CASSWRTGEDTQYF. The chain employs TRBV5-6 and TRBJ2-3, with 9 bases identical to TRBD1. CDR3 length equals 14 residues. With 3 bases clipped from V and 5 bases from J, the junction kept 4 bases outside the gene matches. Germline CDR1 reads SGHDT; CDR2 reads YYEEEE.

The CDR3 DNA reads as TGCAGTGCTACTCCTAGCGGTTCCTACAATGAGCAGTTCTTC. Translated, it gives CSATPSGSYNEQFF. The chain joins TRBV20-1 to TRBJ2-1; TRBD2 matches at 7 bases. This CDR3 is built from 14 residues. Trimming at V came to 4 bases and at J to 1 base, leaving 4 bases not matched to a gene. Germline V gives CDR1 DFQATT, CDR2 SNEGSKA (reference sequence).

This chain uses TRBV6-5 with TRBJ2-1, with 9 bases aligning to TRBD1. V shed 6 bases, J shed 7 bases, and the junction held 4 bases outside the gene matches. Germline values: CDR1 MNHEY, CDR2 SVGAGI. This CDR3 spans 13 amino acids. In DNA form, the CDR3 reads TGTGCCAGCAGCTACGGACAGGGGAATGAGCAGTTCTTC. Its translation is CASSYGQGNEQFF.

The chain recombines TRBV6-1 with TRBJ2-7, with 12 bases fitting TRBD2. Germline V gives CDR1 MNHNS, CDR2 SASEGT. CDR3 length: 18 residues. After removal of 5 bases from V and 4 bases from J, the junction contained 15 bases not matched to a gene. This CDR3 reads CASSLHLLASGRGYEQYF. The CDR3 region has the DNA TGTGCCAGCAGTCTCCATCTGTTAGCTAGCGGGAGGGGGTACGAGCAGTACTTC.

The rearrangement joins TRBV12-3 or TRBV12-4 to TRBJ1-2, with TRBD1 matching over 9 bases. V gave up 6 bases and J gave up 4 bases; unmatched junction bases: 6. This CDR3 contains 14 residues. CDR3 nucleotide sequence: TGTGCCAGCAGAGAACAGGGGGCAGGCTATGGCTACACCTTC. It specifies CASREQGAGYGYTF.